This T cell receptor beta chain came from a study of cytomegalovirus exposure and HLA in healthy donors. Turning to the study itself: Assignment to the Caucasian-associated ancestry cluster applied to more than 75% of the approximately 400 genotyped donors. Study-wide results and limits: Apparent HLA restriction characterized most CMV-associated TCR beta chains in a later analysis. It was reported in a later analysis that an Asian-associated ancestry cluster showed fewer N-insertions than the approximately 670-donor mean.

PCR was performed using 60 Vbeta and 13 Jbeta primers. TCRdb's table, derived via immunoSEQ multiplex PCR, lists solely in-frame clones and lacks some. The sample records roughly 150,000 clones, about 80% being singletons. Germline values: CDR1 MNHNY, CDR2 SVGAGI (reference sequence). J lost 7 bases, V lost 0 bases, and 4 bases had no gene match. The CDR3 is 15 residues long. Although they were nominally healthy when sampled, donors likely had unrecorded immune exposures. On this clone itself: The antigen remains unidentified.

The origin of this receptor is a man between 25 and 39 years old in good health and CMV-seronegative. This sequence joins TRBV6-6 and TRBJ2-2; TRBD2 agrees at 8 bases. The sequencing sample was made of PBMCs. The DNA for the CDR3 is TGTGCCAGCAGTTACTCAGGCGGGAGGTTCGGGGAGCTGTTTTTT. Translation: CASSYSGGRFGELFF.